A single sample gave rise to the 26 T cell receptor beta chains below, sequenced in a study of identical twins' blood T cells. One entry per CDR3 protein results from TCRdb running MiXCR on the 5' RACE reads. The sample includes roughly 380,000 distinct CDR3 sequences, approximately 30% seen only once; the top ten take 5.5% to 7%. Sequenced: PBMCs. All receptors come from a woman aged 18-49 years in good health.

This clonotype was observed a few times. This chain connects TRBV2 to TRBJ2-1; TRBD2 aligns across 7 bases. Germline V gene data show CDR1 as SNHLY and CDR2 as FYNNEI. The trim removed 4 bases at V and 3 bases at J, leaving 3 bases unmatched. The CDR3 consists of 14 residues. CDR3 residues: CASSGLADYNEQFF. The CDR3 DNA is TGTGCCAGCAGTGGGCTAGCGGACTACAATGAGCAGTTCTTC. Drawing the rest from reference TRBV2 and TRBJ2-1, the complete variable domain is EPEVTQTPSHQVTQMGQEVILRCVPISNHLYFYWYRQILGQKVEFLVSFYNNEISEKSEIFDDQFSVERPDGSNFTLKIRSTKLEDSAMYFCASSGLADYNEQFFGPGTRLTVL.

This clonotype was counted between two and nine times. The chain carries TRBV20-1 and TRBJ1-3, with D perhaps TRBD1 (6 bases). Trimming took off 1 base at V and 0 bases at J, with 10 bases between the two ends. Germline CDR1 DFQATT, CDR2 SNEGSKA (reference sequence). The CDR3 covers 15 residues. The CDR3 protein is CSARAGQPSGNTIYF. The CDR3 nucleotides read TGCAGTGCTAGAGCGGGACAACCCTCTGGAAACACCATATATTTT.

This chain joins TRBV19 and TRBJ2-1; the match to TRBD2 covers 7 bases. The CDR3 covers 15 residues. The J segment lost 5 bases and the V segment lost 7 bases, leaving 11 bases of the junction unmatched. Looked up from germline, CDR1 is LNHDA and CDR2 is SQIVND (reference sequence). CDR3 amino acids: CASKLAGVSNNEQFF. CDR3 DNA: TGTGCCAGTAAATTGGCGGGAGTTTCCAACAATGAGCAGTTCTTC. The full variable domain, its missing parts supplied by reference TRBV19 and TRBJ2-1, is DGGITQSPKYLFRKEGQNVTLSCEQNLNHDAMYWYRQDPGQGLRLIYYSQIVNDFQKGDIAEGYSVSREKKESFPLTVTSAQKNPTAFYLCASKLAGVSNNEQFFGPGTRLTVL.

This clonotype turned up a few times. The CDR3 region has the DNA TGTGCCAGTAGTATAGATCGGGGAATTGAAGCTTTCTTT. This codes for CASSIDRGIEAFF. V usage is TRBV19 and J usage is TRBJ1-1; D unresolved. V was clipped by 0 bases and J by 7 bases, with 9 bases between them. The CDR3 sequence is 13 residues long. The germline V gene has CDR1 LNHDA and CDR2 SQIVND (reference sequence).

For the CDR3, the DNA is TGTGCCAGCAGCTTAGTGTCAGGGGTCACTGAAGCTTTCTTT. Translated, it gives CASSLVSGVTEAFF. The genes are TRBV7-9 and TRBJ1-1; TRBD1 might be the D (6 bases). The V end lost 1 base, the J end lost 4 bases, and 10 bases lay between the germline ends. This CDR3 is built from 14 residues. Per the germline V gene, CDR1 is SEHNR and CDR2 is FQNEAQ (reference sequence).

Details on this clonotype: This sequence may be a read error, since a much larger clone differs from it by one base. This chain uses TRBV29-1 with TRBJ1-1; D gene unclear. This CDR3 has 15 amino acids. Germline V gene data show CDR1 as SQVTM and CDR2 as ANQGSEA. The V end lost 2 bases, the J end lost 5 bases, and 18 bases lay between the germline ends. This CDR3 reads CSVEPYAGWGTEAFF. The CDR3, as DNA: TGCAGCGTTGAACCTTATGCTGGGTGGGGAACTGAAGCTTTCTTT. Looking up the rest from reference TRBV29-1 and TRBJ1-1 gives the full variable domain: SAVISQKPSRDICQRGTSLTIQCQVDSQVTMMFWYRQQPGQSLTLIATANQGSEATYESGFVIDKFPISRPNLTFSTLTVSNMSPEDSSIYLCSVEPYAGWGTEAFFGQGTRLTVV.

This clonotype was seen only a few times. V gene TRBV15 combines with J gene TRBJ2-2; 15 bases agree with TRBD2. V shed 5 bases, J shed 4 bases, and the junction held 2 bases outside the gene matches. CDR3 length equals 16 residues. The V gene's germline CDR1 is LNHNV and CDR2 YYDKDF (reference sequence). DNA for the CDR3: TGTGCCACCAGCGGGGGACTAGCGGGGGGCACCGGGGAGCTGTTTTTT. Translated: CATSGGLAGGTGELFF.

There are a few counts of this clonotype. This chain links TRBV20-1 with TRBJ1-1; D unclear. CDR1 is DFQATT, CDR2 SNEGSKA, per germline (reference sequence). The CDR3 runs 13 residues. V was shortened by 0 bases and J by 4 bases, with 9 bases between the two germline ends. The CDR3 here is CSARDNTVTEAFF. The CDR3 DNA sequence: TGCAGTGCTAGAGATAACACGGTCACTGAAGCTTTCTTT.

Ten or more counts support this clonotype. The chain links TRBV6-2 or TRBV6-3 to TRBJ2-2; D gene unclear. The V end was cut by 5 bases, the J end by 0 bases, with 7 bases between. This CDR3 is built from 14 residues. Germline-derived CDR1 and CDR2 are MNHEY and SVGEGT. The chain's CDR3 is CASSVIANTGELFF. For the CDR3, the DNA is TGTGCCAGCAGTGTAATAGCGAACACCGGGGAGCTGTTTTTT.

The CDR3 coding sequence is TGTGCCAGCAGGGGTCCGGGATCAAAACTGTTTTTT. It translates to CASRGPGSKLFF. The chain joins TRBV21-1 to TRBJ1-4; the D segment call TRBD1 is taken from the table without a DNA check. TRBV21-1 counts as a pseudogene. There are 12 residues in the CDR3.

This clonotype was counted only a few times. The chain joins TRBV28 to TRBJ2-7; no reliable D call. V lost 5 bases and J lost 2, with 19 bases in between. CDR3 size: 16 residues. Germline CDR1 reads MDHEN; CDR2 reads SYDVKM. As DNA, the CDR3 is TGTGCCAGCAGTCCAACCCACCCGGACCGAACCTACGAGCAGTACTTC. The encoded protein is CASSPTHPDRTYEQYF.

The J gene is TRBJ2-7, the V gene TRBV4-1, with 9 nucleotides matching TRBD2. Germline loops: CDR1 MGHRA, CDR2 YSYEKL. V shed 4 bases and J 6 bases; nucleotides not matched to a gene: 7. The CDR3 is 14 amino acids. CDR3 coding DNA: TGCGCCAGCAGCCCGGCTAGCGGGACGGTCGAGCAGTACTTC. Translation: CASSPASGTVEQYF.

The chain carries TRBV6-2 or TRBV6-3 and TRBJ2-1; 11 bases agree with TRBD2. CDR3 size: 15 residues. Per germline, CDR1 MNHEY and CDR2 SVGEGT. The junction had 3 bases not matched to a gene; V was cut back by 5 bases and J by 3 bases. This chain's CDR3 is CASSQTSGIYNEQFF. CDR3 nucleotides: TGTGCCAGCAGTCAGACTAGCGGGATCTACAATGAGCAGTTCTTC.

The CDR3 DNA sequence: TGTGCCAGCAGCCAAGATCGGATCATGAACACTGAAGCTTTCTTT. Translating gives CASSQDRIMNTEAFF. The genes are TRBV3-1 and TRBJ1-1; D is ambiguous. The CDR3 consists of 15 residues. The germline V gene encodes CDR1 LGHDT and CDR2 YNNKEL (reference sequence). Trimming cost V 0 bases and J 0 bases, with 8 bases left between them.

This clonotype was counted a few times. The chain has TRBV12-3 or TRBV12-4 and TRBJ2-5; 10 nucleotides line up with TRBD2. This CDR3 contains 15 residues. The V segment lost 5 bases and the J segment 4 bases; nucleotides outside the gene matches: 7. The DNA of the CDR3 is TGTGCCAGCAGTCAACTAGCGGGAAACGCAGAGACCCAGTACTTC. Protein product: CASSQLAGNAETQYF.

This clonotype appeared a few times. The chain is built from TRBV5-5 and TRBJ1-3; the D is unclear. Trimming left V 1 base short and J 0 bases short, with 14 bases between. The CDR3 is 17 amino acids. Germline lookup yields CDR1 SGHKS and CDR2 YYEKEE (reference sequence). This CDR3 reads CASSLSPRANSGNTIYF. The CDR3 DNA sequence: TGTGCCAGCAGCTTGAGCCCCCGCGCGAACTCTGGAAACACCATATATTTT.

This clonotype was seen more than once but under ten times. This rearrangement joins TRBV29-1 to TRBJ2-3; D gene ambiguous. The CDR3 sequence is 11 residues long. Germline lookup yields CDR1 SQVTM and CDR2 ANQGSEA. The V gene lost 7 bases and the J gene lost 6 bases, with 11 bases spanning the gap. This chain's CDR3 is CSAQSWDTQYF. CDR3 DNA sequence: TGCAGCGCCCAATCTTGGGATACGCAGTATTTT.

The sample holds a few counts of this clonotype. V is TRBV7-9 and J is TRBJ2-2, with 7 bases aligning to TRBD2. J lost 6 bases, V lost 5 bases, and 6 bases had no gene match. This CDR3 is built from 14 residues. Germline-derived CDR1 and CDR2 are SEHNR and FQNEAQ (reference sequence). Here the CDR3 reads CASSRETSPGELFF. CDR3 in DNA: TGTGCCAGCAGCCGAGAGACTAGCCCCGGGGAGCTGTTTTTT.

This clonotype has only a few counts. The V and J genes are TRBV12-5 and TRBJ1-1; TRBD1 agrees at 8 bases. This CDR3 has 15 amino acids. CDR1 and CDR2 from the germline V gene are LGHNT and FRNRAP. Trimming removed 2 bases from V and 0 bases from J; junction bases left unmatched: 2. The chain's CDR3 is CASGLPRGLNTEAFF. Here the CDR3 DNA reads TGTGCTAGTGGTTTGCCCAGGGGGCTGAACACTGAAGCTTTCTTT.

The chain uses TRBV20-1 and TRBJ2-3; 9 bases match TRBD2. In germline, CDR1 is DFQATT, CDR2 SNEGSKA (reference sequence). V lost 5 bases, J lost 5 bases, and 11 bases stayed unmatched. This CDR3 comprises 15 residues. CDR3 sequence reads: CSAESSGAAEDTQYF. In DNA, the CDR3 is TGCAGTGCTGAGTCTAGCGGGGCCGCGGAAGATACGCAGTATTTT.

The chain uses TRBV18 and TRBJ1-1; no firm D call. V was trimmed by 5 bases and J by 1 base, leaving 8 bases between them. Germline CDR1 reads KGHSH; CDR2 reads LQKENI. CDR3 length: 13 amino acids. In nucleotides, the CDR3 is TGTGCCAGCTCAAGACTCGGGAACACTGAAGCTTTCTTT. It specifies CASSRLGNTEAFF.

CDR3 sequence reads: CAITFAGSGELFF. The CDR3 nucleotides read TGTGCCATCACGTTCGCAGGGTCCGGGGAGCTGTTTTTT. The chain uses TRBV10-3 and TRBJ2-2; D possibly corresponds to TRBD1 (5 bases). CDR3 size: 13 residues. Trimming stripped 7 bases from V and 6 bases from J, with 12 bases between. Germline CDR1 and CDR2: ENHRY and SYGVKD.

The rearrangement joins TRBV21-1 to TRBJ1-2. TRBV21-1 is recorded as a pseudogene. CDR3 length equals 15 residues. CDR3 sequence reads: CASSKWRQQNYGYTF. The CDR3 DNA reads TGTGCCAGCAGCAAATGGCGGCAACAGAACTATGGCTACACCTTC.

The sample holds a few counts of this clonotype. CDR3 in DNA: TGTGCCATCAGTGAGTCGACAGATTACTATGGCTACACCTTC. Its protein product is CAISESTDYYGYTF. The chain employs TRBV10-3 and TRBJ1-2; a possible D gene is TRBD1 (5 bases). CDR1 is ENHRY and CDR2 is SYGVKD in the germline V gene. V was pared by 0 bases and J by 3 bases, with 8 bases between. The CDR3 extends over 14 amino acids.

The DNA for the CDR3 is TGTGCCAGCAGCCATCCTGAACTGCATTTCACCGGGGAGCTGTTTTTT. Translating gives CASSHPELHFTGELFF. J is TRBJ2-2 and V is TRBV7-9; no clear D gene. CDR1 is SEHNR, CDR2 FQNEAQ, per germline (reference sequence). The V gene lost 5 bases and the J gene lost 4 bases, with 17 bases spanning the gap. The CDR3 consists of 16 residues.

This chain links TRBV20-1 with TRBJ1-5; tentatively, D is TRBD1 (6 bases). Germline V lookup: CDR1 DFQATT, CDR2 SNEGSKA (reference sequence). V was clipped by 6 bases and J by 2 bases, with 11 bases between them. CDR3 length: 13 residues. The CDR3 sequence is CSARGEGNQPQHF. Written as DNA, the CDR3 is TGCAGTGCCAGGGGCGAAGGCAATCAGCCCCAGCATTTT.